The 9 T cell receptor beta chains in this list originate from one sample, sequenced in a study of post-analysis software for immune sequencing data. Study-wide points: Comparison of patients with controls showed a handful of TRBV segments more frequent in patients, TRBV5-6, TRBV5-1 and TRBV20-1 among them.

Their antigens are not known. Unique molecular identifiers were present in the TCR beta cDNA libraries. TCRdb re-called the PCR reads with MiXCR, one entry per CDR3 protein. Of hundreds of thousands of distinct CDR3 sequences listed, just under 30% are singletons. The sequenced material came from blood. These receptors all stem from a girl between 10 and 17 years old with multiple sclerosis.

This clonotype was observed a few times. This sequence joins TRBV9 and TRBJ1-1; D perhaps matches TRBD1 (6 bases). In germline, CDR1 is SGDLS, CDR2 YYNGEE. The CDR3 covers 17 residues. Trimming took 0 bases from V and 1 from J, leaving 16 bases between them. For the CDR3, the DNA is TGTGCCAGCAGCGTAGGGGAGGGGGGCGGATCGAACACTGAAGCTTTCTTT. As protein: CASSVGEGGGSNTEAFF.

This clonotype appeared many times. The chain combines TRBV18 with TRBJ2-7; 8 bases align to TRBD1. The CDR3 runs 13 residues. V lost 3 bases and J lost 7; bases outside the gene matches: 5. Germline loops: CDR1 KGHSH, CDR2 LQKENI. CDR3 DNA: TGTGCCAGCTCACCCGGACAGGGAGCAGAGCAGTACTTC. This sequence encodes CASSPGQGAEQYF. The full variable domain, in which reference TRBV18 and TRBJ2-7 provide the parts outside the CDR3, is NAGVMQNPRHLVRRRGQEARLRCSPMKGHSHVYWYRQLPEEGLKFMVYLQKENIIDESGMPKERFSAEFPKEGPSILRIQQVVRGDSAAYFCASSPGQGAEQYFGPGTRLTVT.

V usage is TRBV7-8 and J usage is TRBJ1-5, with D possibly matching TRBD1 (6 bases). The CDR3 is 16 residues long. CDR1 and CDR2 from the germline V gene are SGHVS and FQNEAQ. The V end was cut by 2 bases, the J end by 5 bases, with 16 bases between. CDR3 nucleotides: TGTGCCAGCAGCTTATCTGGACGGGGGGCGTATCAGCCCCAGCATTTT. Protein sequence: CASSLSGRGAYQPQHF.

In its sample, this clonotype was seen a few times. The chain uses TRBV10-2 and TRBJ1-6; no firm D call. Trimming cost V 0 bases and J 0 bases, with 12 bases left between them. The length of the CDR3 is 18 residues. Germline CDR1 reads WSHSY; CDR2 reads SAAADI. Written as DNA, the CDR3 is TGCGCCAGCAGTGAGTCGTGGGTCGGGAGCTCCTATAATTCACCCCTCCACTTT. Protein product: CASSESWVGSSYNSPLHF.

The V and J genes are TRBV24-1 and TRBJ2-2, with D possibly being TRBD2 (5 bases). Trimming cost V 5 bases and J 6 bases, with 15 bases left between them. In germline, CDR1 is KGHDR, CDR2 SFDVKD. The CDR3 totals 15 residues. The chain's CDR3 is CATSALGLGSGELFF. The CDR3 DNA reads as TGTGCCACCAGTGCGCTCGGACTTGGGTCCGGGGAGCTGTTTTTT.

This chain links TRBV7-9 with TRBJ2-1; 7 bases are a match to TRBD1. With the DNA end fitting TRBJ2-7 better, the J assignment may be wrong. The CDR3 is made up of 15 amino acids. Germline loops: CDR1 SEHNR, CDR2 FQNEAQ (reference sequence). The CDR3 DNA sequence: TGTGCCAGCAGCCAAGATCTAACAGGGGAGAATGGGCAGTACTTC. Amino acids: CASSQDLTGENGQYF.

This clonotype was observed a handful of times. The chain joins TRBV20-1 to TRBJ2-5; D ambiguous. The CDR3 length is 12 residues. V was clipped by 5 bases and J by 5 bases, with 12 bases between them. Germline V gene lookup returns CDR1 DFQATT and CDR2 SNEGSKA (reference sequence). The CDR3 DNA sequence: TGCAGTGCTCCGGAATTGTCGGAGACCCAGTACTTC. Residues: CSAPELSETQYF.

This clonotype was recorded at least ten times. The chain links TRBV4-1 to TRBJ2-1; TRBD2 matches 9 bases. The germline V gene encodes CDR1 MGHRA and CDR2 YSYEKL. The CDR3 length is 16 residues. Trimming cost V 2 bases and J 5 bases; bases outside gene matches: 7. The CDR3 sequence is CASSQLTAGGNNEQFF. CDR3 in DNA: TGCGCCAGCAGCCAACTGACAGCGGGGGGTAACAATGAGCAGTTCTTC.

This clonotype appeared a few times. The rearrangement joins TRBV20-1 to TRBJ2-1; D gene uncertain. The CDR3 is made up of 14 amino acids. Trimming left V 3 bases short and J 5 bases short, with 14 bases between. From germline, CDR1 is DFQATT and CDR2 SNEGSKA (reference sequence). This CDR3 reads CSARTGPLDNEQFF. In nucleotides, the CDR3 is TGCAGTGCTAGGACCGGACCACTCGACAATGAGCAGTTCTTC.